Listed below are T cell receptor beta chains from one sample, sequenced in a study of blood T cell repertoires in COVID-19. Data came from immunoSEQ multiplex PCR; TCRdb stores just in-frame clones and leaves some out. The sample yields more than 250,000 clones, approximately 90% seen once. Sequenced input: PBMCs or T cells enriched from blood (not recorded which). The receptors here all came from a woman aged 40 to 49 who had recovered from COVID-19. The CDR3 runs from the conserved cysteine through the conserved F or W. The D gene is left open where the match is weak. Expanded clones are given a class, and other clones once, few, many or no size at all.

>TRBJ2-1|.|TRBD2|TRBV4-2
CASSLSGSLNEQFF
TGTGCCAGCAGCCTTAGCGGGAGTCTGAATGAGCAGTTCTTC
>TRBJ1-3|.|.|TRBV28
CASRPYAPTVRQGNTIYF
TGTGCCAGCAGACCTTACGCGCCAACAGTACGGCAAGGAAACACCATATATTTT
>TRBJ2-1|once|.|TRBV7-2
CASSLDSGEQFF
TGTGCCAGCAGCTTAGATAGCGGCGAGCAGTTCTTC
>TRBJ2-2|.|.|TRBV5-4
CASSSVGVRELFF
TGTGCCAGCAGCTCCGTAGGGGTTCGGGAGCTGTTTTTT
>TRBJ2-3|once|TRBD1|TRBV12-3/TRBV12-4
CASSQGVVDTQYF
TGTGCCAGCAGTCAGGGGGTTGTCGATACGCAGTATTTT
>TRBJ2-7|.|.|TRBV7-9
CASSLGVEQYF
TGTGCCAGCAGCTTAGGAGTCGAGCAGTACTTC
>TRBJ2-5|once|TRBD2|TRBV5-1
CASSLRLAGVETQYF
TGCGCCAGCAGCCTGAGACTAGCGGGAGTCGAGACCCAGTACTTC
>TRBJ2-7|.|.|TRBV27
CASSLRGNYEQYF
TGTGCCAGCAGTTTAAGAGGAAACTACGAGCAGTACTTC
>TRBJ2-3|once|.|TRBV2
CASSGTRREDTQYF
TGTGCCAGCTCCGGGACTCGACGGGAGGATACGCAGTATTTT
>TRBJ2-1|once|TRBD2|TRBV10-2
CASRLSGIYNEQFF
TGCGCCAGCAGACTCAGCGGGATATACAATGAGCAGTTCTTC
>TRBJ1-5|.|.|TRBV10-3
CAIGAGLGNQPQHF
TGTGCCATCGGCGCGGGGCTAGGAAATCAGCCCCAGCATTTT
>TRBJ1-2|.|.|TRBV7-9
CASSLAGVNYGYTF
TGTGCCAGCAGCTTAGCCGGGGTGAACTATGGCTACACCTTC
>TRBJ1-3|.|.|TRBV15
CATSRDFAPGNTIYF
TGTGCCACCAGCAGAGATTTCGCGCCTGGAAACACCATATATTTT
>TRBJ2-2|.|.|TRBV5-1
CASSLGDRNTGELFF
TGCGCCAGCAGCTTAGGAGACAGGAACACCGGGGAGCTGTTTTTT
>TRBJ2-2|.|.|TRBV21-1
CASPQNTGELFF
TGTGCCAGCCCCCAGAACACCGGGGAGCTGTTTTTT
>TRBJ2-1|.|.|TRBV1
CTSSQVTSVQRCSYNEQFF
TGCACCAGCAGCCAAGTCACTAGCGTACAAAGGTGCTCCTACAATGAGCAGTTCTTC
>TRBJ2-1|.|.|TRBV7-2
CASSSTPYNEQFF
TGTGCCAGCAGCTCCACACCCTACAATGAGCAGTTCTTC
>TRBJ2-7|.|.|TRBV6-5
CASMGGSFYEQYF
TGTGCCAGCATGGGCGGGTCTTTCTACGAGCAGTACTTC
>TRBJ1-1|.|.|TRBV20-1
CSALQASEAFF
TGCAGTGCCTTACAGGCCTCTGAAGCTTTCTTT
>TRBJ1-2|few|.|TRBV3-1/TRBV3-2
CASSHPGRVDGYTF
TGTGCCAGCAGCCATCCGGGCAGGGTGGATGGCTACACCTTC
>TRBJ1-1|.|.|TRBV19
CASSNRAEAFF
TGTGCCAGTAGTAACAGGGCTGAAGCTTTCTTT
>TRBJ1-2|.|.|TRBV11-2
CASSVPGRGMGGYTF
TGTGCCAGCAGCGTCCCGGGACGGGGGATGGGGGGCTACACCTTC
>TRBJ1-2|.|TRBD1|TRBV4-3
CASSPGQGIYGYTF
TGCGCCAGCAGCCCGGGACAGGGTATCTATGGCTACACCTTC
>TRBJ2-5|once|.|TRBV6-2/TRBV6-3
CASSYQVETQYF
TGTGCCAGCAGTTATCAGGTTGAGACCCAGTACTTC
>TRBJ2-7|.|.|TRBV21-1
CASTRGPDADEQYF
TGTGCCAGCACGCGGGGACCCGACGCGGACGAGCAGTACTTC
>TRBJ2-7|.|.|TRBV6-5
CASSYSLGAGGYEQYF
TGTGCCAGCAGTTACTCGCTAGGGGCTGGTGGCTACGAGCAGTACTTC
>TRBJ2-2|.|.|TRBV28
CASSLSGTPTGELFF
TGTGCCAGCAGTCTCTCCGGGACACCTACCGGGGAGCTGTTTTTT
>TRBJ2-2|once|.|TRBV9
CASSVVMRSGELFF
TGTGCCAGCAGCGTAGTAATGCGGAGCGGGGAGCTGTTTTTT